Shown below are 30 T cell receptor beta chains from a single sample sequenced in a study of Graves' ophthalmopathy and Graves' hyperthyroidism. Researchers took RNA transcripts and amplified TCR beta CDR3 regions from them. HTBI primers were employed in first-round RT-PCR, then a second-round multiplex PCR followed. From the multiplex PCR reads, TCRdb called clonotypes with MiXCR, one entry per CDR3 protein. The top ten hold more than 45% of the sample, which has 200,000 to 250,000 distinct CDR3 sequences, around 50% seen once. Sequenced input: peripheral blood. The receptors were gathered from an adult man with Graves' ophthalmopathy.

This clonotype came up a few times. This chain connects TRBV24-1 to TRBJ2-5; 13 bases agree with TRBD2. The CDR3 has 16 amino acids. Germline CDR1 reads KGHDR; CDR2 reads SFDVKD. V dropped 2 bases and J dropped 4; count of bases not matched to a gene: 3. The CDR3 nucleotides are TGTGCCACCAGTGATTGGACTAGCGGGAGTTCAGAGACCCAGTACTTC. This translates into CATSDWTSGSSETQYF.

The rearrangement uses TRBV9 and TRBJ2-7; tentative D call: TRBD2 (5 bases). The germline V gene has CDR1 SGDLS and CDR2 YYNGEE. The CDR3 consists of 11 residues. V was pared by 5 bases and J by 6 bases, with 9 bases between. The CDR3 sequence is CASSPDFEQYF. The CDR3 DNA reads as TGTGCCAGCAGTCCGGACTTCGAGCAGTACTTC. The full variable domain, completed using reference TRBV9 and TRBJ2-7, is DSGVTQTPKHLITATGQRVTLRCSPRSGDLSVYWYQQSLDQGLQFLIQYYNGEERAKGNILERFSAQQFPDLHSELNLSSLELGDSALYFCASSPDFEQYFGPGTRLTVT.

This clonotype was detected a few times. The chain is built from TRBV7-8 and TRBJ2-7; no clear D gene. The V gene lost 5 bases and the J gene lost 0 bases, with 8 bases spanning the gap. CDR3 length: 13 amino acids. Germline values: CDR1 SGHVS, CDR2 FQNEAQ. CDR3 in DNA: TGTGCCAGCAGCGTGATCGGCTCCTACGAGCAGTACTTC. It is translated as CASSVIGSYEQYF.

A few counts support this clonotype. The chain combines TRBV7-2 with TRBJ2-7; no definite D call. CDR3 length equals 13 residues. Germline V gives CDR1 SGHTA, CDR2 FQGNSA. The V and J ends lost 3 bases and 7 bases respectively, with 13 bases between them. The CDR3 is CASSFLTSLEQYF. The CDR3 coding sequence is TGTGCCAGCAGCTTTTTAACTTCCCTAGAGCAGTACTTC.

The rearrangement links TRBV5-1 to TRBJ1-2; no firm D call. The CDR3 has 15 residues. Germline lookup yields CDR1 SGHRS and CDR2 YFSETQ. Trimming left V 1 base short and J 3 bases short, with 13 bases between. The DNA of the CDR3 is TGCGCCAGCAGCTTGAACCCACGACTGGACTATGGCTACACCTTC. Protein sequence: CASSLNPRLDYGYTF.

On this clonotype: The junction and the germline gene differ at one end; a read error may be behind it. The V call is TRBV10-3, the J call TRBJ1-2, with D tentatively TRBD1 (5 bases). The CDR3 is 15 amino acids. The germline V gene encodes CDR1 ENHRY and CDR2 SYGVKD. The CDR3 here is CASSEALQARNGYTF. The CDR3 bases are TGTGCCAGCAGTGAAGCGCTACAGGCACGAAATGGCTACACCTTC.

This clonotype was detected a few times. The V and J genes are TRBV2 and TRBJ1-4; no clear D gene. Trimming pared 6 bases from V and 6 bases from J, leaving 14 bases between. This CDR3 contains 14 residues. Per the germline V gene, CDR1 is SNHLY and CDR2 is FYNNEI. CDR3 residues: CASSRQVGHEKLFF. Here the CDR3 DNA reads TGTGCCAGCAGCCGCCAAGTAGGGCATGAAAAACTGTTTTTT. The full variable domain, with the rest looked up from reference TRBV2 and TRBJ1-4, is EPEVTQTPSHQVTQMGQEVILRCVPISNHLYFYWYRQILGQKVEFLVSFYNNEISEKSEIFDDQFSVERPDGSNFTLKIRSTKLEDSAMYFCASSRQVGHEKLFFGSGTQLSVL.

The rearrangement joins TRBV7-2 to TRBJ2-5, with a weak D call TRBD2 (6 bases). V lost 5 bases, J lost 2 bases, and 12 bases lay in between. The germline V gene encodes CDR1 SGHTA and CDR2 FQGNSA. The CDR3 loop spans 14 amino acids. CDR3 in DNA: TGTGCCAGCAGCGCGGGACTCATACAAGAGACCCAGTACTTC. Encoded protein: CASSAGLIQETQYF.

V and J are TRBV7-9 and TRBJ2-7; 9 nucleotides line up with TRBD1. The CDR3 has 16 residues. From germline, CDR1 is SEHNR and CDR2 FQNEAQ (reference sequence). Germline trimming cut 3 bases from V and 3 bases from J; bases unmatched to any gene: 9. As DNA, the CDR3 is TGTGCCAGCAGCTTGGTAGGGACAGGGCGAAGCTACGAGCAGTACTTC. Protein product: CASSLVGTGRSYEQYF.

This CDR3 is CASSRRPSTEAFF. In DNA form, the CDR3 reads TGTGCCAGCAGCCGGCGGCCGAGCACTGAAGCTTTCTTT. The chain links TRBV11-1 to TRBJ1-1; D is uncertain. The CDR3 sequence is 13 residues long. CDR1 and CDR2 (germline): SGHAT, FQDESV (reference sequence). Trimming removed 5 bases from V and 4 bases from J, with 11 bases in between.

The genes are TRBV20-1 and TRBJ2-2, with 9 bases fitting TRBD2. J lost 6 bases, V lost 6 bases, and 11 bases had no gene match. The CDR3 covers 15 residues. Germline V lookup: CDR1 DFQATT, CDR2 SNEGSKA (reference sequence). CDR3 nucleotides: TGCAGTGCGAGACCGGGACTAGCTCACCCCGGGGAGCTGTTTTTT. This sequence encodes CSARPGLAHPGELFF.

The V call is TRBV24-1, the J call TRBJ1-1, with D possibly matching TRBD1 (6 bases). This CDR3 comprises 13 residues. V lost 4 bases and J 6 bases, leaving 11 bases between the germline ends. Germline CDR1 KGHDR, CDR2 SFDVKD. The chain's CDR3 is CATSDPTGPEAFF. CDR3 DNA sequence: TGTGCCACCAGTGACCCGACAGGTCCTGAAGCTTTCTTT.

The chain combines TRBV7-9 with TRBJ1-5, with D possibly matching TRBD1 (5 bases). V was cut by 3 bases and J by 7 bases, with 10 bases left in between. The CDR3 loop spans 13 amino acids. Germline CDR1 reads SEHNR; CDR2 reads FQNEAQ (reference sequence). The CDR3, as DNA: TGTGCCAGCAGCTTGTCGTGGGGGCAGCCCCAGCATTTT. It specifies CASSLSWGQPQHF.

The chain couples TRBV7-6 to TRBJ2-7, with TRBD2 matching over 12 bases. Losses at the gene ends were 0 bases for V and 0 bases for J; bases not matched to a gene: 3. The CDR3 totals 17 residues. Germline V gene lookup returns CDR1 SGHVS and CDR2 FNYEAQ. CDR3 in amino acids: CASSLAASGRASYEQYF. As DNA, the CDR3 is TGTGCCAGCAGCTTAGCAGCTAGCGGGAGGGCCTCCTACGAGCAGTACTTC.

This clonotype was counted at least ten times. The J gene is TRBJ2-5, the V gene TRBV7-8; the D is unclear. Trimming removed 5 bases from V and 2 bases from J, with 9 bases in between. Germline CDR1 reads SGHVS; CDR2 reads FQNEAQ. The CDR3 loop spans 13 amino acids. The CDR3 loop reads CASSPGRQETQYF. CDR3 DNA sequence: TGTGCCAGCAGCCCCGGACGGCAAGAGACCCAGTACTTC.

The chain links TRBV29-1 to TRBJ2-7; TRBD1 agrees at 12 bases. Germline CDR1 is SQVTM and CDR2 is ANQGSEA. Germline trimming cut 3 bases from V and 1 base from J; bases unmatched to any gene: 7. The length of the CDR3 is 16 residues. The CDR3, as DNA: TGCAGCGTTGACGGGACAGGGGGCTACGGGTCCTACGAGCAGTACTTC. It codes for CSVDGTGGYGSYEQYF.

V usage is TRBV7-2 and J usage is TRBJ2-7, with TRBD1 identical over 8 bases. The trim removed 4 bases at V and 2 bases at J, leaving 10 bases unmatched. The germline gives CDR1 SGHTA, CDR2 FQGNSA. The CDR3 length is 16 residues. The CDR3 spells CASSSFSGQVTYEQYF. CDR3 nucleotides: TGTGCCAGCAGCTCCTTCTCGGGACAGGTTACCTACGAGCAGTACTTC.

V and J are TRBV7-2 and TRBJ2-7, with D maybe TRBD2 (5 bases). The germline CDR1 and CDR2 sequences are SGHTA and FQGNSA. CDR3 length: 16 residues. V was shortened by 7 bases and J by 0 bases, with 19 bases between the two germline ends. The CDR3 loop is CASIPRGRGASYEQYF. The CDR3 nucleotides are TGTGCCAGCATCCCCCGGGGTCGGGGAGCCTCCTACGAGCAGTACTTC.

In this sample, this clonotype turned up once. The chain employs TRBV7-2 and TRBJ1-2; TRBD1 agrees at 9 bases. Germline lookup yields CDR1 SGHTA and CDR2 FQGNSA. V gave up 1 base and J gave up 4 bases; unmatched junction bases: 4. The CDR3 covers 15 residues. The CDR3 DNA is TGTGCCAGCAGCTTAGAATTGACAGGGGGCTATGGCTACACCTTC. This translates into CASSLELTGGYGYTF.

The CDR3 spells CASSFPGDYYGYTF. The CDR3 nucleotides read TGTGCCAGCAGTTTTCCAGGGGACTACTATGGCTACACCTTC. This chain connects TRBV2 to TRBJ1-2; perhaps TRBD1 as D (6 bases). This CDR3 region has 14 residues. In germline, CDR1 is SNHLY, CDR2 FYNNEI. The ends were cut back, 5 bases at V and 3 bases at J, with 13 bases in the middle.

This clonotype showed up just once. The V call is TRBV12-3 or TRBV12-4, the J call TRBJ2-5; D gene unclear. This CDR3 comprises 15 residues. V lost 6 bases, J lost 2 bases, and 16 bases lay in between. The CDR3 nucleotides read TGTGCCAGCAGCCCCCGAGAGTGGGCGCAAGAGACCCAGTACTTC. Encoded protein: CASSPREWAQETQYF.

This clonotype was counted between two and nine times. J is TRBJ2-7 and V is TRBV12-3 or TRBV12-4; 7 nucleotides align to TRBD2. The CDR3 loop spans 13 amino acids. V gave up 6 bases and J gave up 2 bases; unmatched junction bases: 4. For the CDR3, the DNA is TGTGCCAGCAGCCAGCGGGGAACCTACGAGCAGTACTTC. This encodes CASSQRGTYEQYF.

This clonotype was picked up a small number of times. The chain recombines TRBV19 with TRBJ1-5, with a weak D call TRBD1 (6 bases). From germline, CDR1 is LNHDA and CDR2 SQIVND (reference sequence). Trimming took off 10 bases at V and 2 bases at J, with 9 bases between the two ends. This CDR3 region has 12 residues. For the CDR3, the DNA is TGTGCCACGACAGGCGGCAATCAGCCCCAGCATTTT. It codes for CATTGGNQPQHF.

This clonotype was seen more than once but under ten times. The chain carries TRBV4-1 and TRBJ1-1; tentative D call: TRBD1 (6 bases). V lost 4 bases and J lost 1, with 16 bases in between. The germline CDR1 and CDR2 sequences are MGHRA and YSYEKL. This CDR3 has 16 residues. The CDR3 coding sequence is TGCGCCAGCAGCCCGAAAGGGGGGGGCGCGAACACTGAAGCTTTCTTT. Protein product: CASSPKGGGANTEAFF.

This rearrangement joins TRBV4-2 to TRBJ1-5, with D uncertain. Germline V gene lookup returns CDR1 LGHNA and CDR2 YNFKEQ. The CDR3 has 14 residues. V was cut by 3 bases and J by 0 bases, with 6 bases left in between. CDR3 sequence reads: CASSQDDSNQPQHF. Written as DNA, the CDR3 is TGTGCCAGCAGCCAGGACGATAGCAATCAGCCCCAGCATTTT.

This clonotype was counted only a few times. The V call is TRBV2, the J call TRBJ1-5, with TRBD1 matching over 7 bases. CDR3 size: 14 residues. Germline V gives CDR1 SNHLY, CDR2 FYNNEI. The V and J ends lost 4 bases and 4 bases, in that order; junction bases with no gene match: 4. CDR3 DNA: TGTGCCAGCAGTGGGACAGGTCAGAATCAGCCCCAGCATTTT. Translation: CASSGTGQNQPQHF.

This clonotype was found a few times. The chain couples TRBV11-3 to TRBJ1-1, with TRBD1 matching 8 bases. The V segment lost 5 bases and the J segment 1 base; nucleotides outside the gene matches: 9. Germline V gene data show CDR1 as SGHNT and CDR2 as YENEEA. CDR3 length equals 16 residues. The DNA for the CDR3 is TGTGCCAGCAGCCCAGGACAGGGAGAGGCGAACACTGAAGCTTTCTTT. It encodes CASSPGQGEANTEAFF.

The V call is TRBV10-3, the J call TRBJ1-5, with D possibly matching TRBD1 (6 bases). CDR1 ENHRY and CDR2 SYGVKD come from the germline V gene. This CDR3 contains 16 residues. Trimming stripped 0 bases from V and 2 bases from J, with 11 bases between. CDR3 bases: TGTGCCATCAGTGAGTCTCAGGGGCGCGGCAATCAGCCCCAGCATTTT. It is translated as CAISESQGRGNQPQHF.

Comment on this clonotype: The junction differs from germline at one of its ends, possibly a read error. The chain employs TRBV10-3 and TRBJ2-7, with TRBD1 identical over 9 bases. This CDR3 has 15 amino acids. Germline lookup yields CDR1 ENHRY and CDR2 SYGVKD. The CDR3 nucleotides are TGTGCCAGCAGTCCACTGGGGACAGGGACGAGAGAGCAGTACTTC. The encoded protein is CASSPLGTGTREQYF.

CDR3 sequence: CASSIRTSGGENEQFF. The CDR3 bases are TGTGCCAGTAGTATCCGGACTAGCGGGGGTGAAAATGAGCAGTTCTTC. This chain connects TRBV19 to TRBJ2-1; TRBD2 matches 13 bases. The CDR3 spans 16 residues. Germline V gene sequence: CDR1 LNHDA, CDR2 SQIVND (reference sequence). Trimming took 3 bases from V and 7 from J; bases not matched to a gene: 6.